The next 26 T cell receptor beta chains were all read from a single sample in a study of siplizumab effects on memory and regulatory T cells. Sequencing was performed with immunoSEQ multiplex PCR; in TCRdb, only in-frame clones are kept and a portion is missing. The data show approximately 68,000 clones, roughly nine tenths seen once. Sequencing used CD8+ T cells sorted from blood. All receptors derive from a human donor in good health.

The chain combines TRBV10-1 with TRBJ2-1; TRBD2 aligns across 7 bases. Germline V gene data show CDR1 as WNHNN and CDR2 as SYGVQD (reference sequence). The CDR3 length is 14 residues. V gave up 3 bases and J gave up 10 bases; unmatched junction bases: 9. The CDR3 loop is CASSDIEGRGEQFF. The CDR3 nucleotides are TGCGCCAGCAGTGATATCGAAGGGCGGGGGGAGCAGTTCTTC.

The V and J genes are TRBV4-2 and TRBJ2-7; TRBD2 aligns across 11 bases. The CDR3 consists of 14 residues. Germline-derived CDR1 and CDR2 are LGHNA and YNFKEQ. With V trimmed by 8 bases and J by 2 bases, 5 bases remained unmatched. The CDR3 loop is CASQRLAGTYEQYF. For the CDR3, the DNA is TGTGCCAGCCAACGACTAGCGGGGACCTACGAGCAGTACTTC.

The rearrangement links TRBV12-5 to TRBJ1-4; weak D call: TRBD1 (5 bases). This CDR3 contains 15 residues. The V gene lost 0 bases and the J gene lost 8 bases, with 13 bases spanning the gap. Germline CDR1 is LGHNT and CDR2 is FRNRAP. For the CDR3, the DNA is TGTGCTAGTGGTTTGGTACGGGACGGCACCGAAAAACTGTTTTTT. Translated, it gives CASGLVRDGTEKLFF. Supplemented by reference TRBV12-5 and TRBJ1-4, the full variable domain reads DARVTQTPRHKVTEMGQEVTMRCQPILGHNTVFWYRQTMMQGLELLAYFRNRAPLDDSGMPKDRFSAEMPDATLATLKIQPSEPRDSAVYFCASGLVRDGTEKLFFGSGTQLSVL.

This clone was observed a single time. The V and J genes are TRBV13 and TRBJ1-2; 9 bases line up with TRBD1. The junction had 7 bases not matched to a gene; V was cut back by 0 bases and J by 8 bases. The V gene's germline CDR1 is PRHDT and CDR2 FYEKMQ (reference sequence). The CDR3 runs to 15 residues. The CDR3 protein is CASSLGQGARYGYTF. In nucleotides, the CDR3 is TGTGCCAGCAGCTTAGGACAGGGGGCGCGCTACGGCTACACCTTC.

The chain employs TRBV29-1 and TRBJ2-2; TRBD1 might be the D (5 bases). This CDR3 has 13 amino acids. V shed 4 bases and J shed 3 bases, with 9 bases lying between them. In germline, CDR1 is SQVTM, CDR2 ANQGSEA. DNA of the CDR3: TGCAGCGTTGTTTTAGGGGACACCGGGGAGCTGTTTTTT. Translation gives CSVVLGDTGELFF.

This sequence joins TRBV10-3 and TRBJ2-5; 12 nucleotides agree with TRBD2. This CDR3 contains 18 residues. Germline V lookup: CDR1 ENHRY, CDR2 SYGVKD. J was trimmed by 4 bases and V by 0 bases; bases with no gene match: 9. CDR3 protein: CAISESRASGRAPETQYF. The CDR3 DNA follows: TGTGCCATCAGTGAGTCGAGGGCTAGCGGGAGGGCCCCAGAGACCCAGTACTTC.

This chain connects TRBV9 to TRBJ1-2, with a possible D match to TRBD1 (6 bases). CDR1 and CDR2 (germline): SGDLS, YYNGEE. The CDR3 contains 16 residues. V lost 0 bases to trimming and J lost 6 bases, with 18 bases between them. DNA for the CDR3: TGTGCCAGCAGCGTAGGTGGGCTGGGGGCTGTGGATGGCTACACCTTC. It is translated as CASSVGGLGAVDGYTF.

This chain joins TRBV7-9 and TRBJ2-7; unclear D gene. Germline CDR1 and CDR2: SEHNR and FQNEAQ (reference sequence). This CDR3 region has 12 residues. Trimming stripped 0 bases from V and 5 bases from J, with 5 bases between. CDR3 in amino acids: CASSLAVDEQYF. The DNA for the CDR3 is TGTGCCAGCAGCTTAGCCGTCGACGAGCAGTACTTC. The variable domain in full, completed from reference TRBV7-9 and TRBJ2-7, reads DTGVSQNPRHKITKRGQNVTFRCDPISEHNRLYWYRQTLGQGPEFLTYFQNEAQLEKSRLLSDRFSAERPKGSFSTLEIQRTEQGDSAMYLCASSLAVDEQYFGPGTRLTVT.

V usage is TRBV18 and J usage is TRBJ2-1; TRBD1 aligns across 7 bases. The germline CDR1 and CDR2 sequences are KGHSH and LQKENI. Trimming took 2 bases from V and 8 from J; bases not matched to a gene: 3. The CDR3 runs to 13 residues. The CDR3 spells CASSPTQGDEQFF. The CDR3 bases are TGTGCCAGCTCACCAACCCAGGGGGATGAGCAGTTCTTC. Complete variable domain (other parts from reference TRBV18 and TRBJ2-1): NAGVMQNPRHLVRRRGQEARLRCSPMKGHSHVYWYRQLPEEGLKFMVYLQKENIIDESGMPKERFSAEFPKEGPSILRIQQVVRGDSAAYFCASSPTQGDEQFFGPGTRLTVL.

This rearrangement joins TRBV10-3 to TRBJ1-1; no reliable D call. The ends were cut back, 7 bases at V and 1 base at J, with 10 bases in the middle. The CDR3 consists of 13 residues. The germline V gene has CDR1 ENHRY and CDR2 SYGVKD. CDR3 DNA: TGTGCCATCACAAGAGCTGGGAACACTGAAGCTTTCTTT. Protein product: CAITRAGNTEAFF.

This sequence joins TRBV30 and TRBJ2-3, with 8 positions matching TRBD2. Unmatched junction bases numbered 6, after V lost 2 bases and J lost 2 bases. Per germline, CDR1 GTSNPN and CDR2 SVGIG (reference sequence). This CDR3 region has 15 residues. The DNA of the CDR3 is TGTGCCTGGAGTTTCACTAGCGGTTTCACAGATACGCAGTATTTT. It specifies CAWSFTSGFTDTQYF.

The chain links TRBV7-9 to TRBJ1-6; D call uncertain. This CDR3 has 15 amino acids. CDR1 is SEHNR, CDR2 FQNEAQ, per germline (reference sequence). Trimming left V 5 bases short and J 7 bases short, with 15 bases between. The CDR3 DNA sequence: TGTGCCAGCAGCCCCCGGGTAGCGAAAAATTCACCCCTCCACTTT. Translation: CASSPRVAKNSPLHF. The full variable domain, in which reference TRBV7-9 and TRBJ1-6 provide the parts outside the CDR3, is DTGVSQNPRHKITKRGQNVTFRCDPISEHNRLYWYRQTLGQGPEFLTYFQNEAQLEKSRLLSDRFSAERPKGSFSTLEIQRTEQGDSAMYLCASSPRVAKNSPLHFGNGTRLTVT.

V usage is TRBV11-3 and J usage is TRBJ2-1; TRBD2 matches 11 bases. The CDR3 length is 16 residues. V dropped 5 bases and J dropped 0; count of bases not matched to a gene: 3. Looked up from germline, CDR1 is SGHNT and CDR2 is YENEEA. CDR3 DNA sequence: TGTGCCAGCAGCCGACTAGCGGGAATCTCCTACAATGAGCAGTTCTTC. Translation: CASSRLAGISYNEQFF. The entire variable domain, with the rest obtained from reference TRBV11-3 and TRBJ2-1, is as follows: EAGVVQSPRYKIIEKKQPVAFWCNPISGHNTLYWYLQNLGQGPELLIRYENEEAVDDSQLPKDRFSAERLKGVDSTLKIQPAELGDSAVYLCASSRLAGISYNEQFFGPGTRLTVL.

This clone came up once. V and J are TRBV6-6 and TRBJ1-1; no reliable D call. Per germline, CDR1 MNHNY and CDR2 SVGAGI (reference sequence). With 2 bases removed from V and 1 base from J, the gap between germline ends came to 8 bases. This CDR3 is built from 14 residues. The CDR3, as DNA: TGTGCCAGCAGTTACACTGACGGGAACACTGAAGCTTTCTTT. Protein: CASSYTDGNTEAFF.

This CDR3 is CASSLSRANTGELFF. CDR3 bases: TGTGCCAGCAGCTTATCGCGGGCGAACACCGGGGAGCTGTTTTTT. The chain uses TRBV7-2 and TRBJ2-2; maybe TRBD2 (5 bases). The germline V gene encodes CDR1 SGHTA and CDR2 FQGNSA. Trimming removed 2 bases at V and 0 bases at J, with 7 bases between. The CDR3 loop spans 15 amino acids.

The chain recombines TRBV19 with TRBJ1-1; TRBD1 aligns across 7 bases. V gave up 7 bases and J gave up 0 bases; unmatched junction bases: 11. The CDR3 has 16 residues. Germline V gene data show CDR1 as LNHDA and CDR2 as SQIVND (reference sequence). CDR3 amino acids: CASTNSWTGLNTEAFF. The CDR3 DNA is TGTGCCAGTACGAATAGTTGGACAGGCTTGAACACTGAAGCTTTCTTT.

V usage is TRBV12-2 and J usage is TRBJ1-1. TRBV12-2 represents a pseudogene. CDR3 length: 12 amino acids. The CDR3 protein is CASRFLPFEAFF. DNA for the CDR3: TGTGCAAGTCGCTTCCTCCCTTTCGAAGCTTTCTTT.

This clone was found once. The V and J genes are TRBV5-1 and TRBJ2-2, with no clear D. Germline V gives CDR1 SGHRS, CDR2 YFSETQ. Trimming removed 0 bases at V and 6 bases at J, with 3 bases between. CDR3 length equals 12 residues. The CDR3 nucleotides are TGCGCCAGCAGCTTGGCCCCCGGGGAGCTGTTTTTT. This encodes CASSLAPGELFF.

This clone has a single count. The V call is TRBV2, the J call TRBJ2-7; TRBD2 is a possible D gene (5 bases). V was clipped by 5 bases and J by 0 bases, with 17 bases between them. The CDR3 covers 16 residues. Germline assignment: CDR1 SNHLY and CDR2 FYNNEI. DNA of the CDR3: TGTGCCAGCAGTACCCCCGGAGGACTTTACTCCTACGAGCAGTACTTC. Amino acids: CASSTPGGLYSYEQYF.

The rearrangement joins TRBV2 to TRBJ2-5; no clear D gene. The CDR3 totals 13 residues. The V end was cut by 6 bases, the J end by 2 bases, with 10 bases between. Germline values: CDR1 SNHLY, CDR2 FYNNEI. The CDR3, as DNA: TGTGCCAGCAGACCAGTCGGGCAAGAGACCCAGTACTTC. Amino acid sequence: CASRPVGQETQYF.

The chain combines TRBV9 with TRBJ2-2; D possibly corresponds to TRBD2 (5 bases). V shed 1 base and J shed 7 bases, with 11 bases lying between them. The germline gives CDR1 SGDLS, CDR2 YYNGEE. The CDR3 totals 14 residues. This CDR3 is CASSVLGENGELFF. The CDR3 DNA sequence: TGTGCCAGCAGCGTACTTGGGGAGAACGGGGAGCTGTTTTTT.

This clone has more than one count but fewer than ten. This chain links TRBV25-1 with TRBJ1-1; D unclear. CDR1 and CDR2 (germline): MGHDK, SYGVNS. Trimming stripped 2 bases from V and 10 bases from J, with 20 bases between. The CDR3 runs 15 residues. CDR3 loop: CASSEPGTVLARAFF. CDR3 sequence (DNA): TGTGCCAGCAGTGAACCCGGTACGGTACTTGCTCGAGCTTTCTTT.

CDR3 DNA sequence: TGTGCCAGCAGTGCACGAGGGACGGAAAGCTATGGCTACACCTTC. Protein: CASSARGTESYGYTF. This chain connects TRBV6-4 to TRBJ1-2; D possibly corresponds to TRBD1 (5 bases). This CDR3 comprises 15 residues. The V gene lost 4 bases and the J gene lost 4 bases, with 16 bases spanning the gap. CDR1 MRHNA and CDR2 SNTAGT come from the germline V gene.

This chain connects TRBV7-9 to TRBJ2-3; 8 bases fit TRBD2. The germline gives CDR1 SEHNR, CDR2 FQNEAQ (reference sequence). Losses at the gene ends were 5 bases for V and 1 base for J; bases not matched to a gene: 14. The CDR3 extends over 18 amino acids. The CDR3 is CASSLPVTETSGTDTQYF. Written as DNA, the CDR3 is TGTGCCAGCAGCCTGCCCGTAACCGAGACTAGCGGCACAGATACGCAGTATTTT.

This rearrangement joins TRBV7-6 to TRBJ2-5; tentative D call: TRBD2 (6 bases). TRBJ2-7 explains the end of the DNA better; the J call may be wrong. The CDR3 has 14 residues. Looked up from germline, CDR1 is SGHVS and CDR2 is FNYEAQ. The DNA of the CDR3 is TGTGCCAGCAGCTTATACGCGGGATCCTACGAGCAGTACTTC. Its protein is CASSLYAGSYEQYF.

The V call is TRBV4-1, the J call TRBJ2-5; no definite D call. The V gene's germline CDR1 is MGHRA and CDR2 YSYEKL. This CDR3 spans 14 amino acids. Trimming removed 0 bases from V and 2 bases from J, with 7 bases in between. The CDR3 protein is CASSQEGRQETQYF. The DNA of the CDR3 is TGCGCCAGCAGCCAAGAAGGTAGACAAGAGACCCAGTACTTC.